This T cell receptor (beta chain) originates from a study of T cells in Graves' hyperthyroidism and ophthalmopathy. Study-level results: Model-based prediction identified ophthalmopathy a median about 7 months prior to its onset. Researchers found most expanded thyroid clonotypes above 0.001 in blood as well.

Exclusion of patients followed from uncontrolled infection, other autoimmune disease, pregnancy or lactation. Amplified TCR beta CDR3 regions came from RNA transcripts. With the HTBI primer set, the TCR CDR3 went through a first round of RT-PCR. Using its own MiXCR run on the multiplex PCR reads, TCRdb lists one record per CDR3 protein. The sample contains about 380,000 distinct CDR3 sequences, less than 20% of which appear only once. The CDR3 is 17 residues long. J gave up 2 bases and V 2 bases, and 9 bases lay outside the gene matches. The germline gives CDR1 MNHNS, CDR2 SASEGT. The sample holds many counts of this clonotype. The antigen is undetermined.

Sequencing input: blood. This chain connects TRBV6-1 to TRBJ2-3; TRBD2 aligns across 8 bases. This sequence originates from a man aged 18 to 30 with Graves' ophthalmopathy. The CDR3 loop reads CASSELSSGGLTDTQYF. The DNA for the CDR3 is TGTGCCAGCAGTGAATTATCCAGCGGGGGTCTCACAGATACGCAGTATTTT.